Listed below are T cell receptor beta chains from one sample, sequenced in a study of T cell changes during pregnancy in multiple sclerosis. Profiled with immunoSEQ multiplex PCR; TCRdb holds only in-frame clones, not every one. The sample has about 22,000 clones, roughly nine tenths seen once. The input for sequencing was CD4+ T cells from peripheral blood mononuclear cells, taken in the third trimester of pregnancy. The receptors stem from a female donor in good health, enrolled as a control in a pregnancy study. The CDR3 runs from the conserved cysteine through the conserved F or W. The D gene is left open where the match is weak. Some rows have no size entry. The others give once, few or many, or a class for an expanded clone.

-	-	TRBV10-3	14	TRBJ2-3	TGTGCCATGCGAGGGATGGCAGACACAGATACGCAGTATTTT	CAMRGMADTDTQYF
TRBD1	-	TRBV12-5	14	TRBJ2-5	TGTGCTAGTGCCTTACAGGGGACGAAAGAGACCCAGTACTTC	CASALQGTKETQYF
-	-	TRBV19	20	TRBJ2-5	TGTGCCAGTAGTAAACGGTTCGGCCAGGGTGGAATTTCGTACCAAGAGACCCAGTACTTC	CASSKRFGQGGISYQETQYF
TRBD1	-	TRBV14	15	TRBJ1-1	TGTGCCAGCAGCCTCAGGACAGGGGGAAACACTGAAGCTTTCTTT	CASSLRTGGNTEAFF
-	-	TRBV28	14	TRBJ1-5	TGTGCCAGCAGTCCTTCCGGGAAGAATCAGCCCCAGCATTTT	CASSPSGKNQPQHF
-	once	TRBV19	15	TRBJ1-1	TGTGCCAGTAATACTCGCGGGGGCTGGAACACTGAAGCTTTCTTT	CASNTRGGWNTEAFF
-	-	TRBV12-5	15	TRBJ1-3	TGTGCTAGTGTGTCCACCTACCCCTCTGGAAACACCATATATTTT	CASVSTYPSGNTIYF
-	-	TRBV5-1	16	TRBJ2-7	TGCGCCAGCAACCCCCTCCCAGGGGGGATTTACTACGAGCAGTACTTC	CASNPLPGGIYYEQYF
TRBD1	once	TRBV7-8	16	TRBJ1-1	TGTGCCAGCAGCTTAGCGTTACAGGGGGCGAGCACTGAAGCTTTCTTT	CASSLALQGASTEAFF
-	-	TRBV29-1	14	TRBJ2-1	TGCAGCGGAGGAGGGGTGAGCTCCTACAATGAGCAGTTCTTC	CSGGGVSSYNEQFF
-	medium-sized	TRBV21-1	14	TRBJ1-2	TGTGCCAGCAGCAAAGAGGAGGGGGCGGGTAGCTACACCTTC	CASSKEEGAGSYTF
TRBD2	-	TRBV27	15	TRBJ2-1	TGTGCCAGCAGGACCCCCCTTGCGGGAGTAAATGAGCAGTTCTTC	CASRTPLAGVNEQFF
TRBD2	once	TRBV9	18	TRBJ2-6	TGTGCCAGCAGCGCCAGACTAGCGGGGGGTTCTGGGGCCAACGTCCTGACTTTC	CASSARLAGGSGANVLTF
TRBD1	-	TRBV28	12	TRBJ1-2	TGTGCCAGCAGTCCGACAGGGCGAAGCTACACCTTC	CASSPTGRSYTF
-	-	TRBV6-5	15	TRBJ1-1	TGTGCCAGCAGTTACAGGACAGTTGCAGACACTGAAGCTTTCTTT	CASSYRTVADTEAFF
-	once	TRBV6-1	13	TRBJ1-1	TGTGCCAGCAGTGTCGGACAGATCACTGAAGCTTTCTTT	CASSVGQITEAFF
-	-	TRBV5-1	15	TRBJ1-3	TGCGCCAGCAGCTTGGGGGGGCCCTCTGGAAACACCATATATTTT	CASSLGGPSGNTIYF
TRBD1	-	TRBV28	13	TRBJ2-7	TGTGCCAGCAGAACGGGACAGGCCTACGAGCAGTACTTC	CASRTGQAYEQYF
TRBD2	-	TRBV7-9	16	TRBJ2-5	TGTGCCAGCAGCCGGGGAGTAGCGGGGCCGAGGGAGACCCAGTACTTC	CASSRGVAGPRETQYF
-	once	TRBV29-1	14	TRBJ2-2	TGCAGCGTTGAAGATTGGGGAGGCACCGGGGAGCTGTTTTTT	CSVEDWGGTGELFF
-	-	TRBV18	14	TRBJ1-5	TGTGCCAGCTCACTCGACAGCGGCAATCAGCCCCAGCATTTT	CASSLDSGNQPQHF
TRBD2	-	TRBV5-1	16	TRBJ2-7	TGCGCCAGCAGCTTGGGCCTCGGGGGGGCCCTGAACGAGCAGTACTTC	CASSLGLGGALNEQYF
TRBD2	few	TRBV30	14	TRBJ2-7	TGTGCCTGGATGGATCGGGGGGTAAGGTACGAGCAGTACTTC	CAWMDRGVRYEQYF
-	-	TRBV7-2	15	TRBJ2-3	TGTGCCAGCAGCTTTATGGTTAGCGGTACAGATACGCAGTATTTT	CASSFMVSGTDTQYF
TRBD1	-	TRBV18	17	TRBJ1-1	TGTGCCAGCTCACCTCCGGGACAGCGGTCCGGGGACACTGAAGCTTTCTTT	CASSPPGQRSGDTEAFF
-	-	TRBV28	14	TRBJ1-6	TGTGCCAGCAGTCCCCCGGGGAAAAATTCACCCCTCCACTTT	CASSPPGKNSPLHF
TRBD1	-	TRBV4-3	20	TRBJ1-6	TGCGCCAGCAGCCAAGACCCCCCACAACAGGGGGCCAACGGATTTTCACCCCTCCACTTT	CASSQDPPQQGANGFSPLHF
TRBD2	-	TRBV18	16	TRBJ2-1	TGTGCCAGCTCACCTCAGGGACTAGCGGGAGAATATGAGCAGTTCTTC	CASSPQGLAGEYEQFF
TRBD2	-	TRBV14	16	TRBJ2-1	TGTGCCAGCAGCCAAGAAGGACTAGATCCCTACAATGAGCAGTTCTTC	CASSQEGLDPYNEQFF
-	once	TRBV19	13	TRBJ1-2	TGTGCCAGTAGGGGCCGGGCGGGCTATGGCTACACCTTC	CASRGRAGYGYTF
-	-	TRBV2	14	TRBJ2-1	TGTGCCAGCAGTGTTCAGGGATCTTACAATGAGCAGTTCTTC	CASSVQGSYNEQFF
-	-	TRBV6-5	15	TRBJ1-3	TGTGCCAGCAGAATGGAAGGGGCTCGTGGAAACACCATATATTTT	CASRMEGARGNTIYF
-	-	TRBV19	18	TRBJ2-3	TGTGCCAGTAGCCCATTGAGGAACGCGGGCCGTAGCACAGATACGCAGTATTTT	CASSPLRNAGRSTDTQYF
TRBD1	-	TRBV6-1	15	TRBJ2-5	TGTGCCAGCAGTGAAAGGGACAGGACCCAAGAGACCCAGTACTTC	CASSERDRTQETQYF
-	-	TRBV4-1	11	TRBJ1-1	TGCGCCAGCAGCCAAGATCTGGAAGCTTTCTTT	CASSQDLEAFF
-	-	TRBV4-1	14	TRBJ2-5	TGCGCCAGCAGCCAAGAGGGGCCACAAGAGACCCAGTACTTC	CASSQEGPQETQYF
-	-	TRBV7-9	17	TRBJ1-2	TGTGCCAGCAGCTCTTCCTCACAGGGACACATAAACTATGGCTACACCTTC	CASSSSSQGHINYGYTF
TRBD2	-	TRBV7-2	14	TRBJ2-5	TGTGCCAGCAGCTTACCTAGCGGGACAGAGACCCAGTACTTC	CASSLPSGTETQYF
TRBD1	-	TRBV4-3	14	TRBJ1-2	TGCGCCAGCAGCAAAGGACAGGGAAGCTATGGCTACACCTTC	CASSKGQGSYGYTF
-	-	TRBV18	13	TRBJ1-1	TGTGCCAGCTCACCCCGTGACATGGGTGAAGCTTTCTTT	CASSPRDMGEAFF
-	-	TRBV5-1	14	TRBJ2-2	TGCGCCAGCAGCACCTTAGGGGCGGCCGGGGAGCTGTTTTTT	CASSTLGAAGELFF
-	-	TRBV4-1	14	TRBJ2-3	TGCGCCAGCAGCCAAGTTGGCCCAAAGGATACGCAGTATTTT	CASSQVGPKDTQYF
TRBD2	once	TRBV5-8	16	TRBJ2-1	TGTGCCAGCAGCTTGGGGGTTAGCGGGGGCTACAATGAGCAGTTCTTC	CASSLGVSGGYNEQFF
-	-	TRBV5-4	11	TRBJ1-4	TGTGCCAGCACCTCGGGTGAAAAACTGTTTTTT	CASTSGEKLFF
TRBD2	-	TRBV5-1	15	TRBJ2-3	TGCGCCAGCAGCTCCGTCCCTGGGGGGGCAGATACGCAGTATTTT	CASSSVPGGADTQYF
TRBD2	-	TRBV9	16	TRBJ2-1	TGTGCCAGCAGCTCCGATAGCGGGGAGTCCTTCAATGAGCAGTTCTTC	CASSSDSGESFNEQFF